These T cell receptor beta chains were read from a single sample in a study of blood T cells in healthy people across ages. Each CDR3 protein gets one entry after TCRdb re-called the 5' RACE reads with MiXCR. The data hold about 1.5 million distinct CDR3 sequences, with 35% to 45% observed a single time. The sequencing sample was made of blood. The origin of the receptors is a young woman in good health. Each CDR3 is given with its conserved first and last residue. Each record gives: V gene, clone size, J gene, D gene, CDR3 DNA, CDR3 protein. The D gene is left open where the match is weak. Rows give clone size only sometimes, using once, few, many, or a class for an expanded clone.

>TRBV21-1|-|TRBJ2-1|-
TGTGCCAGCAGCAAAAAAGCGGAGAGGGGATACAATGAGCAGTTCTTC
CASSKKAERGYNEQFF
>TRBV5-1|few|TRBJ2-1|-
TGCGCCAGCAGCCACGACATCGCCTCCTACAATGAGCAGTTCTTC
CASSHDIASYNEQFF
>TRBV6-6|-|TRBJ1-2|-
TGTGCCAGCAGTTACGAGGGGAAGTCGTCTGCGGGCTACACCTTC
CASSYEGKSSAGYTF
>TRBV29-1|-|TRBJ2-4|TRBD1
TGCAGCGCCGCCCCAGGGGGTTACATTCAGTGCTTC
CSAAPGGYIQCF
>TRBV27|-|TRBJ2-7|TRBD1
TGTGCCAGCAGTTTGGTCCTACAGGGGGCCCACGAGCAGTACTTC
CASSLVLQGAHEQYF
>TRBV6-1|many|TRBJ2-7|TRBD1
TGTGCCAGCAGTGCTGGGACAGGGGGCAGCGAGCAGTACTTC
CASSAGTGGSEQYF
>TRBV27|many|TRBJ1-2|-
TGTGCCAGCAGTTTAGACGGGACTAACTATGGCTACACCTTC
CASSLDGTNYGYTF
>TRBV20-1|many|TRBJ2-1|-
TGCAGTGCTAGAGAGGCAGACGGTGAGCAGTTCTTC
CSAREADGEQFF
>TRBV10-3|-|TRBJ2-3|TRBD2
TGTGCCATCAGTGTTGGCGGGAGGGCTTCTAGCACAGATACGCAGTATTTT
CAISVGGRASSTDTQYF
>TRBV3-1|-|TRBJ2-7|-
TGTGCCAGCAGCCAGTGGCAGGGGCAATACGAGCAGTACTTC
CASSQWQGQYEQYF
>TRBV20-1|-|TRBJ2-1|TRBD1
TGCAGTGCTCCCGGGACAGGGGGGGTCGGTGAGCAGTTCTTC
CSAPGTGGVGEQFF
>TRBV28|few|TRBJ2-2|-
TGTGCCAGCAGTTTGTTGGTCGGGGAGCTGTTTTTT
CASSLLVGELFF
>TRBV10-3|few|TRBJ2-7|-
TGTGCCATCAGTGAGTCGGGGGAGCGGGCTGTCTACGAGCAGTACTTC
CAISESGERAVYEQYF
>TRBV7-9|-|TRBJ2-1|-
TGTGCCAGCATAGACCCAGGCAATGAGCAGTTCTTC
CASIDPGNEQFF
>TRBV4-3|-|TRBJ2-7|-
TGCGCCGGCAGCCAAGGGACATTCACCTACGAGCAGTACTTC
CAGSQGTFTYEQYF
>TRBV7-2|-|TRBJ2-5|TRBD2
TGTGCCAGCAGACGACGAGCGGGACAAGAGACCCAGTACTTC
CASRRRAGQETQYF
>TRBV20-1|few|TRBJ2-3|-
TGCAGTGCGGGACTCGCTCGCACAGATACGCAGTATTTT
CSAGLARTDTQYF
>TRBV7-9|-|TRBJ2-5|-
TGTGCCAGCAGCTTACTAGCCAGCAGTTTGGAGACCCAGTACTTC
CASSLLASSLETQYF
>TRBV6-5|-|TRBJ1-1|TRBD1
TGTGCCAGCAGACTGGACAGGGGATCTAACACTGAAGCTTTCTTT
CASRLDRGSNTEAFF
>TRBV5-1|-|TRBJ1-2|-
TGCGCCAGCAGCTTGGTTGTCAGTTCTAACTATGGCTACACCTTC
CASSLVVSSNYGYTF
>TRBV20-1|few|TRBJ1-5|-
TGCAGTTCCGTACGGGGAAACAATCAGCCCCAGCATTTT
CSSVRGNNQPQHF
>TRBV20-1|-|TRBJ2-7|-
TGCAGTGGGAAGAGGCGGCTCTCCTACGAGCAGTACTTC
CSGKRRLSYEQYF